The present TCR beta chain was sequenced within a study of blood T cell repertoires in COVID-19. Whole-study context: Both acute and convalescent COVID-19 samples were obtained from the United States, Italy and Spain. In each case, the material was cDNA or gDNA derived from T cells, B-cell-depleted T cells, or PBMCs.

Deletions cut 5 bases from V and 5 bases from J, with 15 bases between. There are 15 residues in the CDR3. The germline V gene has CDR1 LNHDA and CDR2 SQIVND (reference sequence). Original methodology: Amplified reference gene primers provided the basis for estimating nucleated cell counts. Measured with immunoSEQ multiplex PCR; TCRdb has only the in-frame clones, and not every one. D and trimming were read from the DNA, whereas the V and J calls and clone size are those reported in that table. The table includes roughly 60,000 clones, approximately 90% detected once. The TCR sequence derives from an elderly woman with active COVID-19. V is TRBV19 and J is TRBJ2-2, with D perhaps matching TRBD1 (5 bases). The sample comprised peripheral blood. CDR3 region: CASSPSQGETGELFF. Here the CDR3 DNA reads TGTGCCAGTAGTCCCTCTCAGGGTGAAACCGGGGAGCTGTTTTTT.